This T cell receptor beta chain was sequenced for a study of cytomegalovirus exposure and HLA in healthy donors. The germline V gene has CDR1 MDHEN and CDR2 SYDVKM. The ends were cut back, 3 bases at V and 4 bases at J, with 9 bases in the middle. This CDR3 contains 13 residues. The study's findings and limits: CMV serostatus alone was available as immune exposure information. Being productive about 87% or about 30% of the time was typical of most TCR beta V segments in an earlier analysis. HLA restriction was apparent for most CMV-associated TCR beta chains in a later analysis.

Use of 60 Vbeta and 13 Jbeta primers characterized the PCR. The protocol was immunoSEQ multiplex PCR, while the TCRdb copy is restricted to in-frame clones and leaves out a portion. The table records hundreds of thousands of clones, 70% to 90% of them present only once. With regard to this clone: The antigen remains undetermined.

The sequence derives from a man aged 25 to 45 in good health and CMV-seronegative. Input material: PBMCs. The rearrangement links TRBV28 to TRBJ1-2; D is perhaps TRBD1 (5 bases). CDR3 residues: CASSFNRFYGYTF. The DNA for the CDR3 is TGTGCCAGCAGTTTCAACAGGTTCTATGGCTACACCTTC.